The present TCR beta chain was sequenced within a study of T-cell memory formation after mild COVID-19. At the level of the study: The TCR clusters were mostly specific to one donor. Study-wide results and caveats: A second wave expanding day 15 to 37 was CD4+-biased; contracting clones were balanced. The authors left the SARS-CoV-2 specificity of second-wave clones peaking on day 37 unconfirmed.

Libraries for TCRalpha and TCRbeta carried sample barcodes and unique molecular identifiers via 5'RACE. Via MiXCR, TCRdb re-called the 5' RACE reads, giving one row per CDR3 protein. This sample yields 57,000 or so distinct CDR3 sequences, of which about 10% are seen a single time; approximately 1.1% belongs to the top ten. For this clonotype: Its cognate antigen is unknown.

V dropped 2 bases and J dropped 6 bases, with 13 bases sitting between them. CDR3 size: 15 residues. Germline values: CDR1 LGHNA, CDR2 YSLEER. This rearrangement joins TRBV4-3 to TRBJ2-2, with D possibly being TRBD1 (5 bases). The sequenced sample consisted of PBMCs or a T cell subset sorted from them (not recorded which). This TCR was sampled from a man younger than 35 who had mild COVID-19 (a few samples of this study predate the infection). Cell type and time point are not known. The CDR3 region has the DNA TGCGCCAGCAGCCAAACCCGGCGACAGTCCGGGGAGCTGTTTTTT. Translation: CASSQTRRQSGELFF.